This T cell receptor (beta chain) was documented in a study of OX40 agonist ivuxolimab in advanced cancers. Study findings and constraints: Compared with others, partial responders at 0.1-3.0 mg/kg displayed clonal expansion among the lowest.

The assay was immunoSEQ multiplex PCR, and TCRdb's table has in-frame clones only and misses some. In the table there are some 75,000 clones, approximately 86% of which are singletons. No patient had autoimmune disease or received systemic immunosuppression. In regard to this clone: Its antigen is undetermined.

Per the germline V gene, CDR1 is SGHKS and CDR2 is YYEKEE (reference sequence). V shed 0 bases and J shed 4 bases, with 17 bases lying between them. This CDR3 contains 16 residues. Sample: CD4+ or CD8+ T cells sorted from blood, taken in a trial of the OX40 agonist ivuxolimab. This TCR was sampled from an adult with an advanced solid tumor such as melanoma, head and neck, liver or kidney cancer. The chain uses TRBV5-5 and TRBJ2-7, with TRBD2 as a possible D gene (7 bases). The CDR3 loop is CASSLAGGGGRYEQYF. CDR3 bases: TGTGCCAGCAGCTTGGCCGGGGGAGGGGGAAGGTACGAGCAGTACTTC. Full variable domain (outside the CDR3, taken from reference TRBV5-5 and TRBJ2-7): DAGVTQSPTHLIKTRGQQVTLRCSPISGHKSVSWYQQVLGQGPQFIFQYYEKEERGRGNFPDRFSARQFPNYSSELNVNALLLGDSALYLCASSLAGGGGRYEQYFGPGTRLTVT.